These 22 T cell receptor beta chains share one sample of origin, sequenced in a study of STAT5B mutations in CD4+ large granular lymphocyte leukemia. Method: immunoSEQ multiplex PCR; TCRdb's copy keeps in-frame clones and lacks some. The sample gives tens of thousands of clones, approximately 90% of which show up once; approximately 3.5% is in the top ten. Sequencing was performed on CD4+ T cells from blood buffy coats. These receptors were obtained from a human donor in good health.

This clone was observed once. The chain couples TRBV28 to TRBJ1-2, with D unclear. This CDR3 is 18 amino acids long. Trimming removed 2 bases from V and 1 base from J, with 20 bases in between. Germline V lookup: CDR1 MDHEN, CDR2 SYDVKM. For the CDR3, the DNA is TGTGCCAGCAGTTTAGGTGTGGTGGGATCGGGTGGTAACTATGGCTACACCTTC. Amino acids: CASSLGVVGSGGNYGYTF.

This chain links TRBV5-4 with TRBJ2-3; D ambiguous. Germline CDR1 is SGHNT and CDR2 is YYREEE (reference sequence). Trimming took off 0 bases at V and 1 base at J, with 6 bases between the two ends. This CDR3 has 14 residues. CDR3 region: CASSLDGGTDTQYF. The CDR3 coding sequence is TGTGCCAGCAGCTTGGATGGGGGCACAGATACGCAGTATTTT.

This clone was recorded only once. The rearrangement links TRBV9 to TRBJ2-1; 7 bases line up with TRBD2. Germline loops: CDR1 SGDLS, CDR2 YYNGEE. The CDR3 is made up of 16 amino acids. J gave up 7 bases and V 4 bases, and 14 bases lay outside the gene matches. The CDR3 DNA reads as TGTGCCAGCAGCACCCCTGGTTATAGCGGGTCTAATGAGCAGTTCTTC. Protein sequence: CASSTPGYSGSNEQFF.

Concerning this clone itself: A junction boundary mismatches the germline segment, possibly from a read error. The chain uses TRBV15 and TRBJ1-2, with D possibly being TRBD1 (5 bases). CDR3 length: 15 amino acids. Germline CDR1 and CDR2: LNHNV and YYDKDF (reference sequence). The CDR3, as DNA: TGTGCCACCAGCTTAAGAGGGACCGGGGACTACGGCTACACCTTC. It yields the protein CATSLRGTGDYGYTF.

This chain uses TRBV7-9 with TRBJ2-7, with TRBD2 identical over 9 bases. V dropped 3 bases and J dropped 7; count of bases not matched to a gene: 16. Germline V CDR1 and CDR2: SEHNR, FQNEAQ (reference sequence). CDR3 length: 17 residues. Written as DNA, the CDR3 is TGTGCCAGCAGCTTCCTCCTGACTAGCGGTGCAGCCGGGGAGCAGTACTTC. Its translation: CASSFLLTSGAAGEQYF.

CDR3 sequence: CAITSSEAYEQYF. DNA for the CDR3: TGTGCCATCACCTCTAGCGAGGCATACGAGCAGTACTTC. V gene TRBV10-3 combines with J gene TRBJ2-7; maybe TRBD2 (6 bases). The V gene lost 7 bases and the J gene lost 4 bases, with 14 bases spanning the gap. CDR3 size: 13 residues. Germline values: CDR1 ENHRY, CDR2 SYGVKD.

The rearrangement uses TRBV6-1 and TRBJ2-1; 8 bases line up with TRBD1. The CDR3 length is 17 residues. Germline trimming cut 4 bases from V and 8 bases from J; bases unmatched to any gene: 16. Germline V lookup: CDR1 MNHNS, CDR2 SASEGT. CDR3 DNA: TGTGCCAGCAGTGCACTTATTAGAGACAGGGGTTTCGATGAGCAGTTCTTC. This codes for CASSALIRDRGFDEQFF.

The rearrangement uses TRBV11-2 and TRBJ1-5; no clear D. The V gene's germline CDR1 is SGHAT and CDR2 FQNNGV. CDR3 length: 13 residues. Between the trimmed V and J ends, which lost 4 bases and 0 bases, there was a span of 4 bases. The CDR3 coding sequence is TGTGCCAGCAGCTACTATAGCAATCAGCCCCAGCATTTT. It specifies CASSYYSNQPQHF. The variable domain in full, with the rest retrieved from reference TRBV11-2 and TRBJ1-5, is EAGVAQSPRYKIIEKRQSVAFWCNPISGHATLYWYQQILGQGPKLLIQFQNNGVVDDSQLPKDRFSAERLKGVDSTLKIQPAKLEDSAVYLCASSYYSNQPQHFGDGTRLSIL.

The rearrangement uses TRBV27 and TRBJ2-7; possible D gene TRBD1, 6 bases. This CDR3 has 19 residues. Germline CDR1 is MNHEY and CDR2 is SMNVEV (reference sequence). Trimming pared 3 bases from V and 0 bases from J, leaving 24 bases between. The CDR3, as DNA: TGTGCCAGCAGTTTTCGAGTCAGTTTAGGGGGAGTAAACTCCTACGAGCAGTACTTC. The encoded protein is CASSFRVSLGGVNSYEQYF.

The V call is TRBV19, the J call TRBJ2-2, with TRBD2 matching 12 bases. This CDR3 has 17 amino acids. Germline V lookup: CDR1 LNHDA, CDR2 SQIVND (reference sequence). The V gene end was trimmed by 7 bases and the J gene end by 3 bases; junction bases not matched to a gene: 9. This CDR3 reads CASTSSGTSGYTGELFF. CDR3 DNA sequence: TGTGCCAGTACCTCATCCGGGACTAGCGGGTACACCGGGGAGCTGTTTTTT.

Only a few counts were recorded for this clone. This sequence joins TRBV28 and TRBJ1-1; 9 bases are a match to TRBD1. CDR1 is MDHEN and CDR2 is SYDVKM in the germline V gene. Trimming removed 5 bases from V and 5 bases from J; junction bases left unmatched: 6. The CDR3 length is 14 residues. The CDR3 here is CASSGTGQGTEAFF. The CDR3, as DNA: TGTGCCAGCAGTGGGACAGGGCAAGGGACTGAAGCTTTCTTT.

The chain has TRBV4-3 and TRBJ1-2; D not certain. This CDR3 is 13 amino acids long. Germline CDR1 is LGHNA and CDR2 is YSLEER. V gave up 4 bases and J gave up 3 bases, with 9 bases separating them. The CDR3 loop reads CASSRTRDYGYTF. CDR3 DNA sequence: TGCGCCAGCAGCCGTACACGGGACTATGGCTACACCTTC.

This chain links TRBV10-3 with TRBJ1-1; 7 bases line up with TRBD1. Germline V gene lookup returns CDR1 ENHRY and CDR2 SYGVKD. Trimming cost V 0 bases and J 5 bases; bases outside gene matches: 9. The CDR3 is 16 amino acids. The CDR3 DNA sequence: TGTGCCATCAGTGAGTCGGAGGGGGCAATTGGGACTGAAGCTTTCTTT. Translated: CAISESEGAIGTEAFF.

The rearrangement links TRBV28 to TRBJ1-2; 9 nucleotides agree with TRBD1. Trimming at V came to 4 bases and at J to 5 bases, leaving 8 bases not matched to a gene. Per the germline V gene, CDR1 is MDHEN and CDR2 is SYDVKM. CDR3 length: 15 amino acids. The CDR3 coding sequence is TGTGCCAGCAGTTCCGGGACAGGGTTGATATATGGCTACACCTTC. Translating it yields CASSSGTGLIYGYTF.

The rearrangement uses TRBV5-4 and TRBJ2-1; 7 nucleotides align to TRBD1. CDR3 length equals 15 residues. Germline trimming cut 4 bases from V and 1 base from J; bases unmatched to any gene: 5. The germline CDR1 and CDR2 sequences are SGHNT and YYREEE (reference sequence). CDR3 residues: CASSGIQGSYNEQFF. The CDR3 DNA reads as TGTGCCAGCAGCGGAATACAGGGGTCCTACAATGAGCAGTTCTTC.

V and J are TRBV11-3 and TRBJ2-1; TRBD2 is a possible D gene (6 bases). The V gene lost 2 bases and the J gene lost 10 bases, with 18 bases spanning the gap. Per germline, CDR1 SGHNT and CDR2 YENEEA. This CDR3 region has 15 residues. CDR3 protein: CASSLKLARMQEQFF. In DNA, the CDR3 is TGTGCCAGCAGCTTAAAACTAGCAAGGATGCAAGAGCAGTTCTTC.

This chain joins TRBV5-6 and TRBJ2-6; the match to TRBD2 covers 11 bases. The CDR3 totals 18 residues. V lost 5 bases to trimming and J lost 0 bases; unmatched junction nucleotides: 7. Per germline, CDR1 SGHDT and CDR2 YYEEEE. CDR3 DNA: TGTGCCAGCAGGTTACTAGCGGGAGCGCTCTCTGGGGCCAACGTCCTGACTTTC. This codes for CASRLLAGALSGANVLTF.

This clone has a single count. The chain uses TRBV6-1 and TRBJ2-5, with D perhaps TRBD2 (6 bases). The CDR3 covers 14 residues. The ends were cut back, 1 base at V and 4 bases at J, with 10 bases in the middle. Germline-derived CDR1 and CDR2 are MNHNS and SASEGT. The CDR3 DNA sequence: TGTGCCAGCAGTGAAGGTCGGGGGATAGAGACCCAGTACTTC. Translated, it gives CASSEGRGIETQYF.

In nucleotides, the CDR3 is TGTGCCAGCAGCGCGGGCCAAGAGACCCAGTACTTC. Protein sequence: CASSAGQETQYF. The J gene is TRBJ2-5, the V gene TRBV9; no clear D gene. The CDR3 is made up of 12 amino acids. Trimming left V 3 bases short and J 1 base short, with 4 bases between. CDR1 is SGDLS, CDR2 YYNGEE, per germline.

This sequence joins TRBV7-2 and TRBJ2-1, with D tentatively TRBD2 (5 bases). V lost 6 bases and J 0 bases, leaving 12 bases between the germline ends. The CDR3 covers 15 residues. The V gene's germline CDR1 is SGHTA and CDR2 FQGNSA. This CDR3 reads CASRSPRDSYNEQFF. For the CDR3, the DNA is TGTGCCAGCAGATCACCCCGGGACTCCTACAATGAGCAGTTCTTC.

The CDR3 spells CASSGQGYEQYF. CDR3 nucleotides: TGTGCCAGCAGCGGACAGGGATACGAGCAGTACTTC. This sequence joins TRBV2 and TRBJ2-7, with 8 nucleotides matching TRBD1. The CDR3 covers 12 residues. Looked up from germline, CDR1 is SNHLY and CDR2 is FYNNEI. The trim removed 6 bases at V and 4 bases at J, leaving 2 bases unmatched. Full variable domain (outside the CDR3, taken from reference TRBV2 and TRBJ2-7): EPEVTQTPSHQVTQMGQEVILRCVPISNHLYFYWYRQILGQKVEFLVSFYNNEISEKSEIFDDQFSVERPDGSNFTLKIRSTKLEDSAMYFCASSGQGYEQYFGPGTRLTVT.

The CDR3 DNA reads as TGTGCCAGTAGTATCGGACAGTCCACAGATACGCAGTATTTT. The encoded protein is CASSIGQSTDTQYF. This chain uses TRBV19 with TRBJ2-3; D might be TRBD1 (6 bases). Per the germline V gene, CDR1 is LNHDA and CDR2 is SQIVND (reference sequence). This CDR3 is built from 14 residues. V gave up 3 bases and J gave up 2 bases, with 9 bases separating them.